Listed here are 16 T cell receptor beta chains from one sample, sequenced in a study of cytomegalovirus exposure and HLA in healthy donors. The PCR had 60 Vbeta and 13 Jbeta primers. The protocol was immunoSEQ multiplex PCR, while the TCRdb copy is restricted to in-frame clones and leaves out a portion. The sample carries some 180,000 clones, roughly 76% recorded once. Material for sequencing was PBMCs. The origin of the receptors is a male donor in good health and CMV-seronegative.

This chain links TRBV5-1 with TRBJ1-4; D unresolved. Germline V lookup: CDR1 SGHRS, CDR2 YFSETQ. V lost 2 bases to trimming and J lost 0 bases, with 11 bases between them. This CDR3 has 16 residues. CDR3 residues: CASSFPTGATNEKLFF. CDR3 DNA: TGCGCCAGCAGCTTCCCGACCGGAGCAACTAATGAAAAACTGTTTTTT.

The CDR3 nucleotides read TGCAGCGTTGAGAATTCTTTCGGGACAGAGGGCTATGGCTACACCTTC. This encodes CSVENSFGTEGYGYTF. The chain joins TRBV29-1 to TRBJ1-2; 7 bases line up with TRBD1. Germline V lookup: CDR1 SQVTM, CDR2 ANQGSEA. V was clipped by 3 bases and J by 4 bases; unmatched bases: 14. The CDR3 is made up of 16 amino acids. Together with reference TRBV29-1 and TRBJ1-2, the CDR3 gives the full variable domain: SAVISQKPSRDICQRGTSLTIQCQVDSQVTMMFWYRQQPGQSLTLIATANQGSEATYESGFVIDKFPISRPNLTFSTLTVSNMSPEDSSIYLCSVENSFGTEGYGYTFGSGTRLTVV.

This clone has just one count. The V call is TRBV5-5, the J call TRBJ2-7, with 10 bases fitting TRBD1. Germline V gene sequence: CDR1 SGHKS, CDR2 YYEKEE (reference sequence). The CDR3 is 15 amino acids. V gave up 4 bases and J gave up 3 bases; unmatched junction bases: 7. CDR3 region: CASSPGTGAHYEQYF. The CDR3 DNA reads as TGTGCCAGCAGCCCCGGGACAGGGGCCCACTACGAGCAGTACTTC.

This sequence joins TRBV4-1 and TRBJ2-2; a weak D match, TRBD2 (6 bases). The CDR3 extends over 15 amino acids. Germline CDR1 MGHRA, CDR2 YSYEKL. Trimming shortened V by 4 bases and J by 1 base, and 10 bases separated the two germline ends. The CDR3 DNA reads TGCGCCAGCAGCCCCACGGAGGGGAACACCGGGGAGCTGTTTTTT. This sequence encodes CASSPTEGNTGELFF.

The CDR3 nucleotides are TGTGCCAGCAGCACCCCACGAACAGCAGCTAACTATGGCTACACCTTC. Its protein product is CASSTPRTAANYGYTF. This chain links TRBV9 with TRBJ1-2; D is unclear. Germline V gives CDR1 SGDLS, CDR2 YYNGEE. The CDR3 covers 16 residues. V lost 4 bases and J lost 0, with 16 bases in between.

This chain uses TRBV18 with TRBJ2-2; 9 nucleotides match TRBD1. Unmatched junction bases numbered 9, after V lost 5 bases and J lost 5 bases. CDR3 length equals 16 residues. Looked up from germline, CDR1 is KGHSH and CDR2 is LQKENI. CDR3 residues: CASSTSNRGRTGELFF. For the CDR3, the DNA is TGTGCCAGCTCAACGTCCAACAGGGGGCGGACCGGGGAGCTGTTTTTT.

The chain has TRBV5-4 and TRBJ2-5, with D possibly being TRBD1 (6 bases). The CDR3 is 14 residues long. CDR1 is SGHNT and CDR2 is YYREEE in the germline V gene (reference sequence). The germline V and J ends were trimmed by 5 bases and 0 bases, with 11 bases remaining between them. The CDR3, as DNA: TGTGCCAGCAGTGAACAGGGAAACCAAGAGACCCAGTACTTC. Protein: CASSEQGNQETQYF.

Concerning this clone itself: Mismatch with germline at one junction end may stem from a read error. Other DNA sequences in the sample encode the same CDR3. The J gene is TRBJ2-4, the V gene TRBV4-1; perhaps TRBD2 as D (6 bases). The germline CDR1 and CDR2 sequences are MGHRA and YSYEKL. The CDR3 loop spans 15 amino acids. The CDR3 region is CASSQDQPGRSIQYF. CDR3 DNA sequence: TGCGCTAGCAGCCAAGATCAACCCGGGAGAAGCATTCAGTACTTC.

V gene TRBV4-3 combines with J gene TRBJ2-1; TRBD1 is a possible D gene (6 bases). V lost 4 bases and J lost 5, with 12 bases in between. The CDR3 contains 14 residues. Germline CDR1 LGHNA, CDR2 YSLEER. The CDR3 nucleotides read TGCGCCAGCAGCCCAACCGGGACACACAATGAGCAGTTCTTC. Translated: CASSPTGTHNEQFF.

The rearrangement joins TRBV15 to TRBJ2-5, with 10 bases identical to TRBD1. Gene TRBJ2-7 matches the end of the DNA better, so the J call may be wrong. The CDR3 runs 15 residues. Per the germline V gene, CDR1 is LNHNV and CDR2 is YYDKDF (reference sequence). The CDR3 protein is CATSNDRGQRYEQYF. CDR3 coding DNA: TGTGCCACCAGCAACGACAGGGGGCAGAGATACGAGCAGTACTTC.

Concerning this clone itself: The sample has other DNA sequences that encode this CDR3 too. The chain combines TRBV4-1 with TRBJ1-1, with D hard to call. CDR3 size: 13 residues. V was cut by 0 bases and J by 2 bases, with 4 bases left in between. Germline CDR1 is MGHRA and CDR2 is YSYEKL. This CDR3 reads CASSQELNTEAFF. The CDR3 nucleotides read TGCGCCAGCAGCCAAGAACTAAACACTGAAGCTTTCTTT.

The rearrangement uses TRBV11-3 and TRBJ2-2, with a possible D match to TRBD2 (5 bases). Deletions cut 1 base from V and 5 bases from J, with 8 bases between. Germline CDR1 is SGHNT and CDR2 is YENEEA. The CDR3 contains 14 residues. The CDR3: CASSLVSGTGELFF. The DNA for the CDR3 is TGTGCCAGCAGCTTAGTATCGGGGACCGGGGAGCTGTTTTTT.

The chain carries TRBV7-9 and TRBJ2-7, with D perhaps matching TRBD1 (5 bases). The V end lost 7 bases, the J end lost 1 base, and 17 bases lay between the germline ends. The CDR3 covers 15 residues. Per the germline V gene, CDR1 is SEHNR and CDR2 is FQNEAQ (reference sequence). CDR3 protein: CASTPQTVLSYEQYF. The CDR3, as DNA: TGTGCCAGCACCCCCCAGACAGTCCTATCCTACGAGCAGTACTTC.

This clone was detected a few times. The rearrangement uses TRBV5-4 and TRBJ1-2; the D gene is possibly TRBD1 (5 bases). CDR1 and CDR2 (germline): SGHNT, YYREEE (reference sequence). CDR3 length: 14 amino acids. Trimming shortened V by 4 bases and J by 5 bases, and 15 bases separated the two germline ends. For the CDR3, the DNA is TGTGCCAGCAGCATAACTCTGGGGGGGTATGGCTACACCTTC. It yields the protein CASSITLGGYGYTF.

The CDR3 reads CASSDTGDNEKLFF. CDR3 sequence (DNA): TGTGCCAGCAGTGACACAGGGGATAATGAAAAACTGTTTTTT. J is TRBJ1-4 and V is TRBV2, with 7 bases matching TRBD1. V trimming: 3 bases; J trimming: 4 bases; junction bases outside the gene matches: 2. CDR1 and CDR2 from the germline V gene are SNHLY and FYNNEI. The CDR3 extends over 14 amino acids.

V is TRBV2 and J is TRBJ2-1, with 9 bases lining up with TRBD1. V lost 3 bases, J lost 11 bases, and 11 bases stayed unmatched. Germline values: CDR1 SNHLY, CDR2 FYNNEI. The CDR3 covers 15 residues. CDR3 in DNA: TGTGCCAGCAGTGAGGAGGGGGGACAGGGCCACAAGCAGTTCTTC. It codes for CASSEEGGQGHKQFF.